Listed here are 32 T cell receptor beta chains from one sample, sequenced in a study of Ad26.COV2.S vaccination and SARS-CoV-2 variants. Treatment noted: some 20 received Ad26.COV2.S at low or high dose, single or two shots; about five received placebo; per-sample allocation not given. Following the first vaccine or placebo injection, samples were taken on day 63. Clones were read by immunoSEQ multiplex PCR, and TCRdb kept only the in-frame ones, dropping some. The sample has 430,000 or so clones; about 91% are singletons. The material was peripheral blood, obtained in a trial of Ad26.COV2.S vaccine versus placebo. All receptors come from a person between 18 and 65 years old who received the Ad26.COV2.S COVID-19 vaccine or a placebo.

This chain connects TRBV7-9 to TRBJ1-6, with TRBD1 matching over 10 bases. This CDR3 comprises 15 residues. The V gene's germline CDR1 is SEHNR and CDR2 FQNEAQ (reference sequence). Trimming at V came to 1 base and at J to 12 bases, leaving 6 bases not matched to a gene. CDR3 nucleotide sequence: TGTGCCAGCAGCTTAGGGACAGGGGGTGCAAGACCCCTCCACTTT. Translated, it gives CASSLGTGGARPLHF.

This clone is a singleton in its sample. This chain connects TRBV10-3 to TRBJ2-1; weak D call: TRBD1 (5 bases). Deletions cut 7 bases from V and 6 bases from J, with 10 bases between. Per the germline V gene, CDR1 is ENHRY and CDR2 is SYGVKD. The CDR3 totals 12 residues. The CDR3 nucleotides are TGTGCCATCACAGGGCTGAGCAATGAGCAGTTCTTC. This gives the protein CAITGLSNEQFF.

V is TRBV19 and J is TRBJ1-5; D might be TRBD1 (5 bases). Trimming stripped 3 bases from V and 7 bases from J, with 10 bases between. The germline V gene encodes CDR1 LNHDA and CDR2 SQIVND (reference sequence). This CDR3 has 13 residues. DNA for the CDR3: TGTGCCAGTAGTATCAGGGTGGGGCAGCCCCAGCATTTT. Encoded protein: CASSIRVGQPQHF.

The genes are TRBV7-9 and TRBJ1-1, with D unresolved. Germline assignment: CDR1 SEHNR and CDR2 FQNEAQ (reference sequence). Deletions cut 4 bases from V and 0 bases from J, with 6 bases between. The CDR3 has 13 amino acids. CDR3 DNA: TGTGCCAGCAGCTCACAGATGAACACTGAAGCTTTCTTT. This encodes CASSSQMNTEAFF.

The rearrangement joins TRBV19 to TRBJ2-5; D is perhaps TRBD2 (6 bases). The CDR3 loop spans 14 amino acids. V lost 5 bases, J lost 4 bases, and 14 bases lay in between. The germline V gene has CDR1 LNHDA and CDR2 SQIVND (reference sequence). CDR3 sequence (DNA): TGTGCCAGTAGTTCGGGGGACGGAGGAGAGACCCAGTACTTC. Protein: CASSSGDGGETQYF. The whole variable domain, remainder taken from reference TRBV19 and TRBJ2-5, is DGGITQSPKYLFRKEGQNVTLSCEQNLNHDAMYWYRQDPGQGLRLIYYSQIVNDFQKGDIAEGYSVSREKKESFPLTVTSAQKNPTAFYLCASSSGDGGETQYFGPGTRLLVL.

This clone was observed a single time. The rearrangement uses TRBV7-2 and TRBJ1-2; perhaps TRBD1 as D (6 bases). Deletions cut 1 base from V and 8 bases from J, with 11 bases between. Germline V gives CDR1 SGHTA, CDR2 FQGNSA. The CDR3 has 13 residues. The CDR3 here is CASSLDRVGGYTF. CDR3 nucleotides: TGTGCCAGCAGCTTAGACAGGGTGGGAGGCTACACCTTC.

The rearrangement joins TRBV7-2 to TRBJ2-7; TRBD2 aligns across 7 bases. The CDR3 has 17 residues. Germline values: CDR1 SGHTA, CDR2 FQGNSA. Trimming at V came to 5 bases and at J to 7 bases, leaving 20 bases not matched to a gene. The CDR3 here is CASSRGSLRTSRSEQYF. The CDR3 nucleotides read TGTGCCAGCAGCCGCGGGAGTCTGCGGACTAGTAGAAGTGAGCAGTACTTC.

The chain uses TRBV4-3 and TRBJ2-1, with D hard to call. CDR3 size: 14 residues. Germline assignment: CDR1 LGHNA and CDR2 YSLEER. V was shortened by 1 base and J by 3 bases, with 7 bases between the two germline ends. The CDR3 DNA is TGCGCCAGCAGCCAAGCGTTGGGCTACAATGAGCAGTTCTTC. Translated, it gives CASSQALGYNEQFF.

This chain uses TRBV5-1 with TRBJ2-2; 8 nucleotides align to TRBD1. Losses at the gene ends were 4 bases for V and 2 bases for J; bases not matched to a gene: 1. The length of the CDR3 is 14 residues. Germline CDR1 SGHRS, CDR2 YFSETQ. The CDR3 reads CASSPGGNTGELFF. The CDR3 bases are TGCGCCAGCAGCCCAGGGGGCAACACCGGGGAGCTGTTTTTT.

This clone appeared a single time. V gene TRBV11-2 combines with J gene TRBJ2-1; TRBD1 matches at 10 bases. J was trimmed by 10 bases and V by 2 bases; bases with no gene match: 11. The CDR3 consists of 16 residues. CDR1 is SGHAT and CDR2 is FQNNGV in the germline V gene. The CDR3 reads CASSLFFGTGVGEQFF. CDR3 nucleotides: TGTGCCAGCAGCTTATTTTTCGGGACAGGGGTCGGCGAGCAGTTCTTC.

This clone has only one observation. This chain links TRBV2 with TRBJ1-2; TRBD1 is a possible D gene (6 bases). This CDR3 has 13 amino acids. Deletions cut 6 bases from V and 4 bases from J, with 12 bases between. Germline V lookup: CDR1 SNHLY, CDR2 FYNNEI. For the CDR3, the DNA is TGTGCCAGCAGGAGGGGGGGGCCCTATGGCTACACCTTC. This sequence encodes CASRRGGPYGYTF.

CDR3 sequence: CASSRPNGASDEYEQYV. The CDR3 coding sequence is TGCGCCAGCAGCCGCCCTAACGGGGCTAGCGATGAGTACGAGCAGTACGTC. The chain joins TRBV4-1 to TRBJ2-7, with TRBD2 as a possible D gene (6 bases). This CDR3 is 17 amino acids long. Per germline, CDR1 MGHRA and CDR2 YSYEKL. With 4 bases removed from V and 4 bases from J, the gap between germline ends came to 23 bases.

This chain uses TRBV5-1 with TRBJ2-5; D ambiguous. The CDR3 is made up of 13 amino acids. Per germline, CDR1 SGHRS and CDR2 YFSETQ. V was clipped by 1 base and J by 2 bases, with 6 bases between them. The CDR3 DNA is TGCGCCAGCAGCTTGAATAGGCAAGAGACCCAGTACTTC. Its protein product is CASSLNRQETQYF.

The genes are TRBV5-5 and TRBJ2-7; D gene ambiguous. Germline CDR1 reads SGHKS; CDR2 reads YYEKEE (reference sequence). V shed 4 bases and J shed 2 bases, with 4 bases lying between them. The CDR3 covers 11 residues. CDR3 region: CASSRAYEQYV. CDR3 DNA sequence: TGTGCCAGCAGCCGAGCCTACGAGCAGTACGTC.

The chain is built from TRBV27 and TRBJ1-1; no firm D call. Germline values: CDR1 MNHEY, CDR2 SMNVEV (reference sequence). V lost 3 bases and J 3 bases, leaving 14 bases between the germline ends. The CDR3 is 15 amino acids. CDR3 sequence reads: CASSFSRVSHTEAFF. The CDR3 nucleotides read TGTGCCAGCAGTTTTTCGCGGGTTTCGCACACTGAAGCTTTCTTT.

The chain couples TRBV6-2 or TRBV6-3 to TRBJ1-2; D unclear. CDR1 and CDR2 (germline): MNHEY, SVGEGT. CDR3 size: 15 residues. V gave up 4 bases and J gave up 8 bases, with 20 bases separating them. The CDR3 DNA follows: TGTGCCAGCAGTTCCCCTGCCCCCACCGTTTGGGGCTACACCTTC. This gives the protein CASSSPAPTVWGYTF.

The CDR3, as DNA: TGTGCCAGCAGCCCTCGTTGGAGCACAGATACGCAGTATTTT. This encodes CASSPRWSTDTQYF. This chain links TRBV5-6 with TRBJ2-3; D is undetermined. Germline V lookup: CDR1 SGHDT, CDR2 YYEEEE. V lost 4 bases and J lost 0, with 9 bases in between. This CDR3 contains 14 residues.

CDR3 nucleotides: TGTGCCACCAGCAGACCCCCTCGACGGGCGCAGTTCTTC. It codes for CATSRPPRRAQFF. This sequence joins TRBV15 and TRBJ2-1; unclear D gene. Trimming removed 2 bases at V and 12 bases at J, with 14 bases between. The CDR3 sequence is 13 residues long. The V gene's germline CDR1 is LNHNV and CDR2 YYDKDF (reference sequence).

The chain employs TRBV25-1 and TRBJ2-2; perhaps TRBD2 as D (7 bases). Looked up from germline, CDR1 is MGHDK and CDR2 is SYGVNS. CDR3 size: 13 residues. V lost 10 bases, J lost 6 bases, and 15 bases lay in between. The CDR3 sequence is CAIQTGGPGELFF. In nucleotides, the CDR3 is TGTGCCATCCAAACCGGGGGGCCCGGGGAGCTGTTTTTT.

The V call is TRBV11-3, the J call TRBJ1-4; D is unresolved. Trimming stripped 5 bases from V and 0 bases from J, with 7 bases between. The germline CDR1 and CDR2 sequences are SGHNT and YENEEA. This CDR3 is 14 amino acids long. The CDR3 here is CASSPEATNEKLFF. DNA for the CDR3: TGTGCCAGCAGCCCCGAAGCAACTAATGAAAAACTGTTTTTT.

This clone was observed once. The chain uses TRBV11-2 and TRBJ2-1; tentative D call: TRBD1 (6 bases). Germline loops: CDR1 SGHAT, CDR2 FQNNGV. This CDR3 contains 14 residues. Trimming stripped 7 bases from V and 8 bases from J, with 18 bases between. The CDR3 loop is CASMNWGPGDEQFF. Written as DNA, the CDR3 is TGTGCCAGCATGAATTGGGGGCCAGGGGATGAGCAGTTCTTC.

The CDR3 loop reads CASSQAPPATATNEKLFF. The CDR3 DNA follows: TGCGCCAGCAGCCAAGCTCCTCCAGCGACCGCAACTAATGAAAAACTGTTTTTT. The chain is built from TRBV4-3 and TRBJ1-4; D unclear. Per the germline V gene, CDR1 is LGHNA and CDR2 is YSLEER. The V end lost 1 base, the J end lost 0 bases, and 15 bases lay between the germline ends. The CDR3 is made up of 18 amino acids.

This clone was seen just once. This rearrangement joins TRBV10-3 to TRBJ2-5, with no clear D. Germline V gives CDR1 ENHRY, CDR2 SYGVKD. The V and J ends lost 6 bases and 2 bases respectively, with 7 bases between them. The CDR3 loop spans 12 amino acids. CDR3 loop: CAISAPQETQYF. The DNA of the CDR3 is TGTGCCATCAGCGCGCCACAAGAGACCCAGTACTTC.

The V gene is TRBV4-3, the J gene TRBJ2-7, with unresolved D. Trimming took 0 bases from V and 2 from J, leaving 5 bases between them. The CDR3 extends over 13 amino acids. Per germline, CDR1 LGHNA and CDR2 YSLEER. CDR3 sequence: CASSQDAPYEQYV. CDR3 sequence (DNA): TGCGCCAGCAGCCAAGATGCCCCCTACGAGCAGTACGTC.

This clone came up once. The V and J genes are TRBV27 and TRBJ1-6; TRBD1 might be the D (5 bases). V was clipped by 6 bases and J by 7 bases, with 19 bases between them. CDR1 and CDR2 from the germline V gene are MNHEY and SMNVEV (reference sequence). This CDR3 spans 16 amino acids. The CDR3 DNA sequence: TGTGCCAGCAGCCCATGGGGAGGGACCCTCAATTCACCCCTCCACTTT. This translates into CASSPWGGTLNSPLHF.

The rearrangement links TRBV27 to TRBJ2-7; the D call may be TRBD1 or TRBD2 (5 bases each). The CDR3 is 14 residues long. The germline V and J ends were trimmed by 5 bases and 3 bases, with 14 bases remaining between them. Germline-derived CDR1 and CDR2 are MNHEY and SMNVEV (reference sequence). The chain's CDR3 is CASSRLGTNYEQYV. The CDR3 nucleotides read TGTGCCAGCAGTCGCCTTGGGACCAACTACGAGCAGTACGTC.

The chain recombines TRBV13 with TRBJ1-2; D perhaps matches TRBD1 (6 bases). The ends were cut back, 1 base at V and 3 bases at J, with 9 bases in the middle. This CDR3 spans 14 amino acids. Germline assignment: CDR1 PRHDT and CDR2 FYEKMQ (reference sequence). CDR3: CASSLVQGHYGYTF. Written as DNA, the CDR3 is TGTGCCAGCAGCTTAGTACAGGGCCACTATGGCTACACCTTC. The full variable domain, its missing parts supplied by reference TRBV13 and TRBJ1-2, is AAGVIQSPRHLIKEKRETATLKCYPIPRHDTVYWYQQGPGQDPQFLISFYEKMQSDKGSIPDRFSAQQFSDYHSELNMSSLELGDSALYFCASSLVQGHYGYTFGSGTRLTVV.

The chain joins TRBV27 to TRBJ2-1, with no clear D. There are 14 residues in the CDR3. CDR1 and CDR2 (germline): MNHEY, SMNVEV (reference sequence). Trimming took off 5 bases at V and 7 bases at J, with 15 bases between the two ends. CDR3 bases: TGTGCCAGCAGTATCCGGGCCCCTTCGAATGAGCAGTTCTTC. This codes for CASSIRAPSNEQFF.

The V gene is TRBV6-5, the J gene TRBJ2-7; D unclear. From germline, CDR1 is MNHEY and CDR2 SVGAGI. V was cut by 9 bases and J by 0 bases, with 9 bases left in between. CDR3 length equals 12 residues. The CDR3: CASTRNSYEQYF. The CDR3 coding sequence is TGTGCCAGTACCAGGAACTCCTACGAGCAGTACTTC.

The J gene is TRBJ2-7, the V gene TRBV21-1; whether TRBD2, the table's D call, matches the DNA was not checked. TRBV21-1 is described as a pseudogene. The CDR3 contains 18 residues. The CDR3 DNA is TGTGCCAGCAGCCCCCCATACCCGGGTCCCGCCCAAATCTACGAGCAGTACGTC. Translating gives CASSPPYPGPAQIYEQYV.

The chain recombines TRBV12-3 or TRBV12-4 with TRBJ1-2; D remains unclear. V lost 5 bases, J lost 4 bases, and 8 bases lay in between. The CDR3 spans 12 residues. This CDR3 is CASSRAGYGYTF. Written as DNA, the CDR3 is TGTGCCAGCAGTCGGGCCGGCTATGGCTACACCTTC.

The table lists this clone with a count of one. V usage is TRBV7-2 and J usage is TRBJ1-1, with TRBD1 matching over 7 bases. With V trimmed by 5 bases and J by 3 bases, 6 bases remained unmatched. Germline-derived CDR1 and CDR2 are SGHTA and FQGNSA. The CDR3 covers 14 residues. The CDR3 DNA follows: TGTGCCAGCAGCGCGGGACAGTACTACACTGAAGCTTTCTTT. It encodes CASSAGQYYTEAFF. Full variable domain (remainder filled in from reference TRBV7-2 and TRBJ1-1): GAGVSQSPSNKVTEKGKDVELRCDPISGHTALYWYRQSLGQGLEFLIYFQGNSAPDKSGLPSDRFSAERTGGSVSTLTIQRTQQEDSAVYLCASSAGQYYTEAFFGQGTRLTVV.